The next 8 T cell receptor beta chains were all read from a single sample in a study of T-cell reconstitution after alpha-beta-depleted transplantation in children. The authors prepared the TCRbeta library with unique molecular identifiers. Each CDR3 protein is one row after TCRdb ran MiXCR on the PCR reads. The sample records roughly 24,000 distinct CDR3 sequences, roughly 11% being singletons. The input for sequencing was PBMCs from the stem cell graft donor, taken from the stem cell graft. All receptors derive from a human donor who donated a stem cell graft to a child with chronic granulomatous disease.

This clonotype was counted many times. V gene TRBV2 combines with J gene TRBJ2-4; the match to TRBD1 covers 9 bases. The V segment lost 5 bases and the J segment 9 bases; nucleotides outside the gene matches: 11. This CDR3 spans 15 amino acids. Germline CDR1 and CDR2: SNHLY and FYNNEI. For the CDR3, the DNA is TGTGCCAGCAGTCCCACCCGGGACAGGGTTGGCATTCAGTACTTC. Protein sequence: CASSPTRDRVGIQYF. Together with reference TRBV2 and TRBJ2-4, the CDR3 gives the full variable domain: EPEVTQTPSHQVTQMGQEVILRCVPISNHLYFYWYRQILGQKVEFLVSFYNNEISEKSEIFDDQFSVERPDGSNFTLKIRSTKLEDSAMYFCASSPTRDRVGIQYFGAGTRLSVL.

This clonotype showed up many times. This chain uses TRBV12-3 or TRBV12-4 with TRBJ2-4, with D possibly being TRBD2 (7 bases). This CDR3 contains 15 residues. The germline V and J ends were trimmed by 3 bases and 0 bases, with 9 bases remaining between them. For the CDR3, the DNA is TGTGCCAGCAGTTTGGGGGGGCTAGCCAAAAACATTCAGTACTTC. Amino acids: CASSLGGLAKNIQYF.

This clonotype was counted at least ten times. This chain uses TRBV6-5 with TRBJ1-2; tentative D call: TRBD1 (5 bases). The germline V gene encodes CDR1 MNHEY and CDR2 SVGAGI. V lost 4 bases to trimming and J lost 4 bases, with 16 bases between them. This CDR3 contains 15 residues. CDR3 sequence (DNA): TGTGCCAGCAGTTCAACCTCGGGACGGCCCTATGGCTACACCTTC. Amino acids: CASSSTSGRPYGYTF.

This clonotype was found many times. In DNA, the CDR3 is TGTGCCAGCAGTCAATCCGGGGCCGTCGGGGAGAAACTGTTTTTT. Translating gives CASSQSGAVGEKLFF. The V and J genes are TRBV28 and TRBJ1-4; D is perhaps TRBD1 (5 bases). V shed 5 bases and J shed 11 bases, with 21 bases lying between them. The CDR3 extends over 15 amino acids. CDR1 and CDR2 from the germline V gene are MDHEN and SYDVKM.

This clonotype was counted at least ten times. CDR3 region: CASSRGQRDNSPLHF. CDR3 DNA: TGCGCCAGCAGCCGCGGACAGAGAGATAATTCACCCCTCCACTTT. The chain uses TRBV5-1 and TRBJ1-6; a weak D match, TRBD1 (6 bases). The CDR3 consists of 15 residues. V was cut by 4 bases and J by 5 bases, with 13 bases left in between. Germline V gene lookup returns CDR1 SGHRS and CDR2 YFSETQ.

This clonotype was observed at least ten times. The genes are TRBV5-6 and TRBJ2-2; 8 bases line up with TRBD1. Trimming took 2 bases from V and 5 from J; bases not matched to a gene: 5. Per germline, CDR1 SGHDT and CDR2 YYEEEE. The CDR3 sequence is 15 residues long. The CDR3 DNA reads TGTGCCAGCAGCTTATACAGGGGGGCGACCGGGGAGCTGTTTTTT. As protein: CASSLYRGATGELFF.

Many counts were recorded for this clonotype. The CDR3 region is CASSGGLAGYNEQFF. The CDR3 DNA reads as TGTGCCAGCAGCGGGGGACTAGCGGGTTACAATGAGCAGTTCTTC. The chain carries TRBV9 and TRBJ2-1, with 12 bases identical to TRBD2. V shed 3 bases, J shed 4 bases, and the junction held 2 bases outside the gene matches. Germline V gene data show CDR1 as SGDLS and CDR2 as YYNGEE. The CDR3 runs 15 residues.

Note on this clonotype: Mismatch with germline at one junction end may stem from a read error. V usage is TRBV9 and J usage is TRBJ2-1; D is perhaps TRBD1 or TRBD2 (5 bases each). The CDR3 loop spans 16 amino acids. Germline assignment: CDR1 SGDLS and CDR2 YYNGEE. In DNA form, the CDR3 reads TGTGCCAGCAGCCTTAACATAGAGGGGACGAACAATGAGCAGTTCTTT. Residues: CASSLNIEGTNNEQFF.